This T cell receptor (beta chain) was sequenced during a study of blood T cell repertoires in COVID-19. Study as a whole: Material from acute and convalescent COVID-19 was sourced from the United States, Italy and Spain. Sources were T cells, B-cell-depleted T cells, or PBMCs; the material itself was cDNA or gDNA.

Per the original methods: Amplification from reference gene primers served as the basis for estimated nucleated cell counts. Here immunoSEQ multiplex PCR was the method, and the copy in TCRdb shows in-frame clones only, minus some. The V and J calls and clone size were taken over from that table, and D and trimming were inferred from the DNA. This table has around 230,000 clones, about 88% appearing once. This receptor was identified in a man in his forties with acute or convalescent COVID-19. Material for sequencing was peripheral blood.

The CDR3 loop is CASSPRVERGTDTQYF. The CDR3 region has the DNA TGTGCCAGCAGTCCCCGGGTGGAGAGAGGCACAGATACGCAGTATTTT. The rearrangement joins TRBV6-2 or TRBV6-3 to TRBJ2-3; D remains unclear. Per germline, CDR1 MNHEY and CDR2 SVGEGT. Trimming pared 5 bases from V and 1 base from J, leaving 16 bases between. This CDR3 spans 16 amino acids.